This T cell receptor (beta chain) was profiled in a study of human T cells and chemical hapten exposure. Study-level findings and limits: Expanded TCRs were compared with controls, and the expanded TCRs formed significantly more large CDR3 similarity clusters. No alteration of TCRs above 1 in 1000 frequency was seen with DPC sensitization.

The time point: pre-sensitization, week 0. Treatment in this sample: therapeutic diphenylcyclopropenone sensitization with weekly scalp DPC. This CDR3 spans 12 amino acids. V was pared by 7 bases and J by 10 bases, with 19 bases between. Germline-derived CDR1 and CDR2 are SQVTM and ANQGSEA. This clonotype came up many times. The antigen is unknown. TCRdb processed the RACE reads anew with MiXCR; each CDR3 protein has one entry. The table lists about 90,000 distinct CDR3 sequences, 8.5% of them singletons. Source: whole blood, taken in connection with sensitization to the hapten diphenylcyclopropenone (DPC). The clonotype originates from a man aged 35 to 55 with alopecia areata. Some clones in this sample may be carry-over from other donors' samples. This chain links TRBV29-1 with TRBJ1-1, with unresolved D. As DNA, the CDR3 is TGCAGCGCTACGTCAGAGACCCCAATAGCTTTCTTT. It is translated as CSATSETPIAFF.